The sequence of this T cell receptor beta chain was determined in a study of blood T cell repertoires in COVID-19. Study summary: Specimens from acute and convalescent COVID-19 originated in the United States, Italy and Spain. Sample material is recorded as cDNA or gDNA derived from T cells, B-cell-depleted T cells, or PBMCs.

The CDR3 runs to 13 residues. V lost 2 bases and J 4 bases, leaving 8 bases between the germline ends. Germline CDR1 MNHNS, CDR2 SASEGT. As handled by the study authors: Amplified reference gene primers provided the basis for estimating nucleated cell counts. Using immunoSEQ multiplex PCR, the repertoire was profiled, and TCRdb retains in-frame clones only, with some absent. V and J calls and clone size are as listed in that table; D and trimming were resolved from the DNA. The repertoire consists of approximately 220,000 clones, with about 86% occurring once and the leading ten covering roughly 8.8%.

J is TRBJ1-1 and V is TRBV6-1; D is unresolved. Sequenced input: peripheral blood. The receptor was isolated from a woman between 50 and 59 years old with acute or convalescent COVID-19. For the CDR3, the DNA is TGTGCCAGCAGTGAACGGGGTCTCACTGAAGCTTTCTTT. As protein: CASSERGLTEAFF.